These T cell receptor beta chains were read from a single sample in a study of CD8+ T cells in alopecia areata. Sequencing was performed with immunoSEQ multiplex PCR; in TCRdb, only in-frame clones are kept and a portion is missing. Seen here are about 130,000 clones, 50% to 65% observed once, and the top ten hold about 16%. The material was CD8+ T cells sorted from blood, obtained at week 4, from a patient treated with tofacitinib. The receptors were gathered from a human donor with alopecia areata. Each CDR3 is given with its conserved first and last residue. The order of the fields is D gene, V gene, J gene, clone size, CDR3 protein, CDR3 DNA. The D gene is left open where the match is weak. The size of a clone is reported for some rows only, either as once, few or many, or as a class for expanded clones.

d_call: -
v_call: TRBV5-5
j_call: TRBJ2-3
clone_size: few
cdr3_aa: CASSLASSGSTDTQYF
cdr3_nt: TGTGCCAGCAGCTTGGCCTCGAGCGGTAGCACAGATACGCAGTATTTT

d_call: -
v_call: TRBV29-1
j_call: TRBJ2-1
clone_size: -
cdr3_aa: CSVASWDNSYNEQFF
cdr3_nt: TGCAGCGTTGCCTCGTGGGACAACTCCTACAATGAGCAGTTCTTC

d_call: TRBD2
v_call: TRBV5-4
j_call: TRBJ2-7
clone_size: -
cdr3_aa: CAWEGRSFDEQYF
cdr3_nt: TGTGCCTGGGAGGGGCGCAGTTTCGACGAGCAGTACTTC

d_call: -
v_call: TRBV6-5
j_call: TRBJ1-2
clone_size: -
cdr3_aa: CATTSDRRYGYTF
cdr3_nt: TGTGCCACGACCTCCGATCGTAGGTATGGCTACACCTTC

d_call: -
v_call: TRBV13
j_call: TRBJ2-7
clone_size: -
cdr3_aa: CASSSYGPQDEQYF
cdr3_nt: TGTGCCAGCAGCTCTTATGGACCCCAGGACGAGCAGTACTTC

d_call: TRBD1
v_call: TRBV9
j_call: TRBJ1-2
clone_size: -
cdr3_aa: CASSLVEDDRGYGYTF
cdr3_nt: TGTGCCAGCAGTCTAGTAGAGGATGACAGGGGCTATGGCTACACCTTC

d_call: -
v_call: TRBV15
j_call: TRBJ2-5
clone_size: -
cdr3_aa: CATSTRDSHNPPKYF
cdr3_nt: TGTGCCACCAGCACTCGGGACTCACACAACCCACCCAAGTACTTC

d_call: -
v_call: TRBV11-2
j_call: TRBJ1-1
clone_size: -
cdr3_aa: CASSSARQFEAFF
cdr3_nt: TGTGCCAGCAGCTCAGCCCGACAGTTTGAAGCTTTCTTT

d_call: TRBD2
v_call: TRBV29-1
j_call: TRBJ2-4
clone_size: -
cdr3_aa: CSVAPGGEDIQYF
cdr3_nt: TGCAGCGTTGCCCCGGGAGGGGAGGACATTCAGTACTTC

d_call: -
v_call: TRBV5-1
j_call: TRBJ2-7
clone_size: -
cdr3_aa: CASRLGAYEQYF
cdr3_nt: TGCGCCAGTCGGCTGGGAGCCTACGAGCAGTACTTC

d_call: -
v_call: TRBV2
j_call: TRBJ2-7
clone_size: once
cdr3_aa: CASSDLYGWSGEQYF
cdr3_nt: TGTGCCAGCAGTGATCTTTACGGTTGGTCGGGGGAGCAGTACTTC

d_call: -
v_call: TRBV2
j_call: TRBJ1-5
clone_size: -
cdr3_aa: CASTGPPRGNQPQHF
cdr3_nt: TGTGCCAGCACTGGACCTCCGAGGGGCAATCAGCCCCAGCATTTT

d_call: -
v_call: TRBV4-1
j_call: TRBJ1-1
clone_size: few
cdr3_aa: CASSQEGSNTEAFF
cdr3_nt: TGCGCCAGCAGCCAAGAGGGCAGTAACACTGAAGCTTTCTTT

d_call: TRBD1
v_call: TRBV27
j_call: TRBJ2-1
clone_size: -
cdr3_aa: CASSLEQGPYNEQFF
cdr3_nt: TGTGCCAGCAGCTTAGAACAGGGGCCCTACAATGAGCAGTTCTTC

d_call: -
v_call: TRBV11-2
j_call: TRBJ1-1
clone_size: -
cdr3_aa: CASSSPNARRGTEAFF
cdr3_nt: TGTGCCAGCAGCTCCCCCAACGCTAGACGGGGCACTGAAGCTTTCTTT

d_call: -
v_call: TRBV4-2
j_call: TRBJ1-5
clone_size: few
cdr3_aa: CASSQEGEDQPQHF
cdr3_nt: TGTGCCAGCAGCCAAGAAGGGGAAGATCAGCCCCAGCATTTT

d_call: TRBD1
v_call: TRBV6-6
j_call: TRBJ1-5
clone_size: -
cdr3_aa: CASTANRGGNQPQHF
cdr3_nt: TGTGCCAGCACCGCAAACAGGGGAGGGAATCAGCCCCAGCATTTT

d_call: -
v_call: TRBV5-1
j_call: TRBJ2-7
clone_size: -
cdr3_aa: CASSFRRGHSYEQYF
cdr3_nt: TGCGCCAGCAGCTTCCGCCGAGGGCACTCCTACGAGCAGTACTTC

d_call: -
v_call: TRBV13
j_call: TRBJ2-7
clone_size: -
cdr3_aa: CASSLNVPGYEQYF
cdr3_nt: TGTGCCAGCAGCTTAAATGTCCCGGGTTACGAGCAGTACTTC

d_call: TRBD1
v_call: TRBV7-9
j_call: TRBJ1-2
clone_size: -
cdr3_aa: CASSLGTGTNYGYTF
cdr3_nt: TGTGCCAGCAGCCTCGGGACAGGGACAAACTATGGCTACACCTTC

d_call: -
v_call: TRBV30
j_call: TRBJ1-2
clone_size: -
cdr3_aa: CAWTGTGINYGYTF
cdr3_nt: TGTGCCTGGACCGGGACGGGGATAAACTATGGCTACACCTTC

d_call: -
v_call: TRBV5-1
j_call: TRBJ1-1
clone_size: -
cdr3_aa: CASRGLGGVGNTEAFF
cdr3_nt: TGCGCCAGCAGGGGATTGGGGGGCGTAGGGAACACTGAAGCTTTCTTT

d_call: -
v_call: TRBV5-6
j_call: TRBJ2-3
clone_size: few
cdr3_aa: CASSLGSTDTQYF
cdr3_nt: TGTGCCAGCAGCCTGGGGAGCACAGATACGCAGTATTTT

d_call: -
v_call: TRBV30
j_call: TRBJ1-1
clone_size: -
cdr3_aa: CAWSVMDTEAFF
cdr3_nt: TGTGCCTGGAGTGTTATGGACACTGAAGCTTTCTTT

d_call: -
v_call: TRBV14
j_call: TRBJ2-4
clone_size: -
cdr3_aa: CASSQAAGFGKNIQYF
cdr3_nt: TGTGCCAGCAGCCAAGCCGCAGGGTTCGGCAAAAACATTCAGTACTTC

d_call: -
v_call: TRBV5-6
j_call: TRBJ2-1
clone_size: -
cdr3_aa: CASSQEGTEQFF
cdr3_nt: TGTGCCAGCAGCCAAGAGGGGACTGAGCAGTTCTTC

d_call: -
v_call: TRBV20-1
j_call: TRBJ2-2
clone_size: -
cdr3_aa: CSARDTGELFF
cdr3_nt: TGCAGTGCTAGAGACACCGGGGAGCTGTTTTTT

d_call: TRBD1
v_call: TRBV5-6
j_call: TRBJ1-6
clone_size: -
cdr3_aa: CASSLEQGGNSPLHF
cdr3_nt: TGTGCCAGCAGCTTGGAGCAGGGGGGTAATTCACCCCTCCACTTT